This is a list of T cell receptor beta chains from one sample in a study of CD8 T cells in Susac syndrome. TCRdb called the immunoSEQ multiplex PCR reads again in MiXCR, with one record for every CDR3 protein. The data contain about 250,000 distinct CDR3 sequences, roughly 93% of them singletons. The specimen was CD4+ T cells from PBMCs. These receptor sequences come from a human donor with multiple sclerosis. The CDR3 runs from the conserved cysteine through the conserved F or W. The D gene is left open where the match is weak. Part of the rows lack a size; the others show once, few, many or a class for expanded clones.

NA,TRBJ2-7,TRBD2,TRBV19,CATSGLPSYEQYF,TGTGCCACCTCGGGACTACCCTCCTACGAGCAGTACTTC
once,TRBJ2-1,NA,TRBV24-1,CATSERREQFF,TGTGCCACCAGTGAGCGGAGGGAGCAGTTCTTC
NA,TRBJ2-1,TRBD2,TRBV15,CATSIRSGGANEQFF,TGTGCCACCTCTATCCGTAGCGGGGGGGCCAATGAGCAGTTCTTC
NA,TRBJ2-1,TRBD2,TRBV20-1,CSARLGTKGWYEQFF,TGCAGTGCTAGACTCGGGACTAAGGGATGGTATGAGCAGTTCTTC
NA,TRBJ2-2,NA,TRBV20-1,CSANLQGVGELFF,TGCAGTGCTAATCTACAGGGAGTAGGGGAGCTGTTTTTT
NA,TRBJ1-6,NA,TRBV3-1,CASSQEKGGNSPLHF,TGTGCCAGCAGCCAAGAAAAGGGAGGGAATTCACCCCTCCACTTT
NA,TRBJ2-5,NA,TRBV19,CASSRSGAETQYF,TGTGCCAGTAGTAGATCGGGGGCCGAGACCCAGTACTTC
NA,TRBJ2-1,TRBD2,TRBV30,CAWRNMAGGGEQFF,TGTGCCTGGAGGAATATGGCGGGAGGCGGTGAGCAGTTCTTC
NA,TRBJ1-5,NA,TRBV7-8,CASSLEGGGTQPQHF,TGTGCCAGCAGCTTAGAGGGGGGCGGGACTCAGCCCCAGCATTTT
NA,TRBJ2-1,NA,TRBV20-1,CSPGRGMSSYNEQFF,TGCAGTCCCGGAAGGGGCATGAGCTCCTACAATGAGCAGTTCTTC
NA,TRBJ1-2,NA,TRBV30,CAWTKGPQRYTF,TGTGCCTGGACCAAAGGGCCGCAGCGGTACACCTTC
NA,TRBJ1-5,NA,TRBV27,CASSLSGTHSNQPQHF,TGTGCCAGCAGTTTGTCAGGAACCCATAGCAATCAGCCCCAGCATTTT
NA,TRBJ1-5,NA,TRBV7-8,CASSLDSRQGSGPGGNQPQHF,TGTGCCAGCAGCTTAGATTCACGGCAGGGAAGTGGGCCGGGGGGCAATCAGCCCCAGCATTTT
NA,TRBJ2-7,TRBD1,TRBV3-1,CASSPRQGEYEQYF,TGTGCCAGCAGCCCTAGACAGGGGGAGTACGAGCAGTACTTC
NA,TRBJ2-1,TRBD1,TRBV7-3,CASSRTGGSYNEQFF,TGTGCCAGCAGCAGGACAGGGGGCTCCTACAATGAGCAGTTCTTC
NA,TRBJ2-4,TRBD2,TRBV4-1,CASSPAITSGMKYF,TGCGCCAGCAGCCCGGCAATCACTAGCGGGATGAAATACTTC
NA,TRBJ1-2,TRBD1,TRBV3-1,CASSQDRILGYTF,TGTGCCAGCAGCCAGGACAGGATATTGGGCTACACCTTC
NA,TRBJ1-2,TRBD1,TRBV27,CASRLQGSDYGYTF,TGTGCCAGCAGATTACAGGGGAGCGACTATGGCTACACCTTC
NA,TRBJ2-5,NA,TRBV7-7,CASSLGPAQTSGMTQYF,TGTGCTAGCAGCTTAGGACCTGCTCAGACGTCGGGTATGACCCAGTACTTC
NA,TRBJ2-5,NA,TRBV5-1,CASSLEGSGEETQYF,TGCGCCAGCAGCTTGGAGGGAAGCGGAGAAGAGACCCAGTACTTC
once,TRBJ1-5,TRBD1,TRBV5-1,CASSWTGNQPQHF,TGCGCCAGCAGCTGGACAGGGAATCAGCCCCAGCATTTT
once,TRBJ2-5,NA,TRBV6-6,CASSNPRPGHETQYF,TGTGCCAGCAGTAACCCCCGGCCAGGACACGAGACCCAGTACTTC
NA,TRBJ1-6,TRBD1,TRBV5-1,CASSLTGTGESSPLHF,TGCGCCAGCAGCTTAACCGGGACAGGGGAAAGTTCACCCCTCCACTTT
NA,TRBJ2-5,NA,TRBV4-1,CASSQEERWTQYF,TGCGCCAGCAGCCAAGAGGAGCGTTGGACCCAGTACTTC
NA,TRBJ2-2,TRBD1,TRBV20-1,CSAGRQGAVTGELFF,TGCAGTGCTGGCCGACAGGGGGCCGTAACCGGGGAGCTGTTTTTT
few,TRBJ1-1,NA,TRBV12-3/TRBV12-4,CASSWGGNTEAFF,TGTGCCAGCAGTTGGGGTGGGAACACTGAAGCTTTCTTT
NA,TRBJ2-5,NA,TRBV11-2,CASSLVLAAQETQYF,TGTGCCAGCAGCTTAGTTTTGGCAGCTCAAGAGACCCAGTACTTC
NA,TRBJ2-2,TRBD2,TRBV6-5,CASSYWTSGKAGELFF,TGTGCCAGCAGTTACTGGACTAGCGGGAAGGCCGGGGAGCTGTTTTTT
NA,TRBJ2-5,NA,TRBV7-3,CASSLISVRGASGQYF,TGTGCCAGCAGCTTAATTAGTGTCAGGGGTGCGAGTGGCCAGTACTTC
NA,TRBJ2-1,TRBD2,TRBV12-3/TRBV12-4,CASSLGTGGPSNEQFF,TGTGCCAGCAGTTTAGGAACGGGGGGGCCGAGCAATGAGCAGTTCTTC
NA,TRBJ2-2,NA,TRBV6-6,CASSYRPSGELFF,TGTGCCAGCAGTTACCGACCATCCGGGGAGCTGTTTTTT
NA,TRBJ1-1,TRBD1,TRBV14,CASSQDRGTGSVTEAFF,TGTGCCAGCAGCCAAGATCGGGGGACAGGGTCTGTCACTGAAGCTTTCTTT
NA,TRBJ2-4,NA,TRBV5-1,CASSLDTGLAKNIQYF,TGCGCCAGCAGCTTGGATACGGGGTTAGCCAAAAACATTCAGTACTTC
NA,TRBJ1-2,NA,TRBV29-1,CSVGFRHGYTF,TGCAGCGTTGGTTTCCGGCATGGCTACACCTTC
once,TRBJ2-1,TRBD2,TRBV2,CASSEGKNSRTSGRSSYNEQFF,TGTGCCAGCAGTGAAGGCAAGAATTCTAGGACTAGCGGGAGGAGCTCCTACAATGAGCAGTTCTTC
NA,TRBJ1-1,NA,TRBV29-1,CSVGVGEGTEAFF,TGCAGCGTAGGGGTAGGGGAGGGCACTGAAGCTTTCTTT